One and the same sample provided the 26 T cell receptor beta chains below, sequenced in a study of OX40 agonist ivuxolimab in advanced cancers. TCRdb's table, derived via immunoSEQ multiplex PCR, lists solely in-frame clones and lacks some. The data contain fewer than 100,000 clones, about four fifths of them singletons. Source: CD4+ or CD8+ T cells sorted from blood, taken in a trial of the OX40 agonist ivuxolimab. These receptors were obtained from an adult with an advanced solid tumor such as melanoma, head and neck, liver or kidney cancer.

The CDR3 spells CASRTVEVGYTF. The CDR3 region has the DNA TGTGCCAGCAGGACCGTGGAAGTTGGCTACACCTTC. The gene calls are TRBV27 and TRBJ1-2; no clear D. Trimming left V 6 bases short and J 7 bases short, with 12 bases between. The germline V gene encodes CDR1 MNHEY and CDR2 SMNVEV (reference sequence). This CDR3 has 12 residues.

The chain employs TRBV20-1 and TRBJ2-1; no firm D call. The V end was cut by 6 bases, the J end by 2 bases, with 5 bases between. The germline V gene encodes CDR1 DFQATT and CDR2 SNEGSKA (reference sequence). The CDR3 loop spans 11 amino acids. The CDR3 region has the DNA TGCAGTGCCCTGGCCTACAATGAGCAGTTCTTC. Its protein product is CSALAYNEQFF.

The chain has TRBV7-8 and TRBJ1-1; 8 bases fit TRBD1. This CDR3 is 16 amino acids long. With V trimmed by 2 bases and J by 1 base, 6 bases remained unmatched. Germline V lookup: CDR1 SGHVS, CDR2 FQNEAQ. CDR3 region: CASSLFDRGQNTEAFF. The CDR3, as DNA: TGTGCCAGCAGCTTATTCGACAGGGGACAGAACACTGAAGCTTTCTTT.

The chain combines TRBV5-1 with TRBJ2-7; a weak D match, TRBD1 (6 bases). This CDR3 is built from 14 residues. The V and J ends lost 1 base and 4 bases respectively, with 12 bases between them. Germline V CDR1 and CDR2: SGHRS, YFSETQ. CDR3 nucleotides: TGCGCCAGCAGCTTGCGGGGACAAGTTTACGAGCAGTACTTC. This translates into CASSLRGQVYEQYF.

The chain joins TRBV5-1 to TRBJ1-1; 8 positions agree with TRBD1. After removal of 2 bases from V and 0 bases from J, the junction contained 3 bases not matched to a gene. CDR1 and CDR2 (germline): SGHRS, YFSETQ. The CDR3 length is 15 residues. Here the CDR3 reads CASSFQGAVNTEAFF. DNA for the CDR3: TGCGCCAGCAGCTTCCAGGGGGCCGTGAACACTGAAGCTTTCTTT.

The chain recombines TRBV5-4 with TRBJ2-7; no firm D call. In germline, CDR1 is SGHNT, CDR2 YYREEE (reference sequence). The ends were cut back, 5 bases at V and 0 bases at J, with 15 bases in the middle. The CDR3 extends over 15 amino acids. The CDR3: CASSPAASLSYEQYF. Here the CDR3 DNA reads TGTGCCAGCAGTCCCGCGGCGAGTCTCTCCTACGAGCAGTACTTC.

The chain combines TRBV19 with TRBJ2-1, with 10 nucleotides matching TRBD2. V was clipped by 5 bases and J by 9 bases; unmatched bases: 10. The CDR3 consists of 15 residues. Germline values: CDR1 LNHDA, CDR2 SQIVND (reference sequence). The CDR3 DNA reads as TGTGCCAGTAGTCCACGAGCGGGGGGGCCGGTTGAGCAGTTCTTC. Amino acids: CASSPRAGGPVEQFF. Based on the CDR3 plus reference TRBV19 and TRBJ2-1, the full variable domain is DGGITQSPKYLFRKEGQNVTLSCEQNLNHDAMYWYRQDPGQGLRLIYYSQIVNDFQKGDIAEGYSVSREKKESFPLTVTSAQKNPTAFYLCASSPRAGGPVEQFFGPGTRLTVL.

The rearrangement joins TRBV28 to TRBJ1-2; D is unresolved. Germline V lookup: CDR1 MDHEN, CDR2 SYDVKM. This CDR3 spans 11 amino acids. Between the trimmed V and J ends, which lost 7 bases and 0 bases, there was a span of 3 bases. The chain's CDR3 is CASTANYGYTF. CDR3 sequence (DNA): TGTGCCAGCACGGCTAACTATGGCTACACCTTC.

V is TRBV7-3 and J is TRBJ2-5; D is undetermined. The CDR3 runs 13 residues. V was clipped by 5 bases and J by 5 bases, with 12 bases between them. CDR1 and CDR2 (germline): SGHTA, FQGTGA. The CDR3, as DNA: TGTGCCAGCAGCCCCGGATCCGGGGAGACCCAGTACTTC. Its protein product is CASSPGSGETQYF.

V gene TRBV7-2 combines with J gene TRBJ1-6; TRBD1 might be the D (6 bases). Germline-derived CDR1 and CDR2 are SGHTA and FQGNSA. The ends were cut back, 6 bases at V and 8 bases at J, with 11 bases in the middle. The CDR3 runs 13 residues. CDR3 sequence reads: CASRQGRDSPLHF. CDR3 nucleotides: TGTGCCAGCAGACAGGGAAGGGATTCACCCCTCCACTTT.

The chain uses TRBV5-5 and TRBJ1-6; no reliable D call. Germline CDR1 SGHKS, CDR2 YYEKEE (reference sequence). The CDR3 loop spans 16 amino acids. V dropped 0 bases and J dropped 0 bases, with 7 bases sitting between them. CDR3 in amino acids: CASSLGSGSYNSPLHF. Here the CDR3 DNA reads TGTGCCAGCAGCTTGGGCAGCGGCTCCTATAATTCACCCCTCCACTTT.

This chain links TRBV18 with TRBJ1-1; 7 bases agree with TRBD1. The V segment lost 3 bases and the J segment 7 bases; nucleotides outside the gene matches: 8. The germline V gene encodes CDR1 KGHSH and CDR2 LQKENI. The CDR3 has 14 amino acids. CDR3 sequence reads: CASSPRQGKSEAFF. In nucleotides, the CDR3 is TGTGCCAGCTCACCTAGACAGGGAAAAAGTGAAGCTTTCTTT.

V gene TRBV28 combines with J gene TRBJ1-6, with TRBD1 matching over 7 bases. There are 15 residues in the CDR3. Germline CDR1 and CDR2: MDHEN and SYDVKM. Losses at the gene ends were 6 bases for V and 6 bases for J; bases not matched to a gene: 8. The CDR3: CASRPTGQINSPLHF. The DNA of the CDR3 is TGTGCCAGCAGGCCTACGGGACAGATTAATTCACCCCTCCACTTT. The variable domain in full, completed from reference TRBV28 and TRBJ1-6, reads DVKVTQSSRYLVKRTGEKVFLECVQDMDHENMFWYRQDPGLGLRLIYFSYDVKMKEKGDIPEGYSVSREKKERFSLILESASTNQTSMYLCASRPTGQINSPLHFGNGTRLTVT.

This chain connects TRBV5-4 to TRBJ2-6; D possibly matches TRBD1 or TRBD2 (5 bases each). V was pared by 4 bases and J by 0 bases, with 8 bases between. This CDR3 contains 15 residues. Germline assignment: CDR1 SGHNT and CDR2 YYREEE (reference sequence). The CDR3 DNA follows: TGTGCCAGCAGCCCAGGGACCTCTGGGGCCAACGTCCTGACTTTC. It translates to CASSPGTSGANVLTF.

This chain connects TRBV6-1 to TRBJ2-5; D tentatively fits TRBD1 or TRBD2 (6 bases each). This CDR3 is 14 amino acids long. CDR1 MNHNS and CDR2 SASEGT come from the germline V gene. Trimming took 8 bases from V and 5 from J, leaving 18 bases between them. CDR3 protein: CASGRSGARETQYF. CDR3 DNA sequence: TGTGCCAGCGGACGATCGGGGGCCCGGGAGACCCAGTACTTC.

The chain carries TRBV6-5 and TRBJ1-5; unclear D gene. CDR1 is MNHEY, CDR2 SVGAGI, per germline. V lost 5 bases and J 4 bases, leaving 9 bases between the germline ends. This CDR3 is 13 amino acids long. Here the CDR3 reads CASSVTRNQPQHF. DNA of the CDR3: TGTGCCAGCAGTGTTACACGGAATCAGCCCCAGCATTTT.

V is TRBV30 and J is TRBJ2-1; 10 nucleotides line up with TRBD2. V lost 1 base and J lost 4; bases outside the gene matches: 4. The germline V gene encodes CDR1 GTSNPN and CDR2 SVGIG (reference sequence). The CDR3 contains 15 residues. The CDR3 sequence: CAWSGTSGHYNEQFF. CDR3 nucleotides: TGTGCCTGGAGTGGGACTAGCGGACATTACAATGAGCAGTTCTTC.

This chain links TRBV7-2 with TRBJ2-7; tentatively, D is TRBD1 (5 bases). The CDR3 consists of 18 residues. The V end lost 2 bases, the J end lost 2 bases, and 22 bases lay between the germline ends. Germline CDR1 SGHTA, CDR2 FQGNSA. The CDR3 is CASSLQTAGIITPYEQYF. In nucleotides, the CDR3 is TGTGCCAGCAGCTTACAGACAGCCGGCATAATCACCCCCTACGAGCAGTACTTC.

The rearrangement uses TRBV6-5 and TRBJ1-4; no firm D call. This CDR3 region has 15 residues. Germline CDR1 and CDR2: MNHEY and SVGAGI. V was cut by 0 bases and J by 8 bases, with 13 bases left in between. The CDR3: CASSYSAALGEKLFF. The CDR3 DNA reads as TGTGCCAGCAGTTACTCGGCGGCCTTGGGGGAAAAACTGTTTTTT.

V gene TRBV5-1 combines with J gene TRBJ2-7; 8 bases are shared with TRBD2. J was trimmed by 7 bases and V by 4 bases; bases with no gene match: 16. CDR1 and CDR2 (germline): SGHRS, YFSETQ. The CDR3 contains 16 residues. CDR3 protein: CASSPGRREAAREQYF. The CDR3 bases are TGCGCCAGCAGCCCCGGTCGGCGGGAGGCCGCCCGGGAGCAGTACTTC.

The chain uses TRBV14 and TRBJ1-3; no clear D. The CDR3 sequence is 13 residues long. Trimming pared 10 bases from V and 0 bases from J, leaving 10 bases between. The germline V gene encodes CDR1 SGHDN and CDR2 FVKESK. The CDR3 DNA reads TGTGCCACCTCGTTTGGCTCTGGAAACACCATATATTTT. Translating gives CATSFGSGNTIYF.

The chain has TRBV4-3 and TRBJ2-5, with D possibly being TRBD2 (6 bases). The V gene's germline CDR1 is LGHNA and CDR2 YSLEER. V lost 0 bases, J lost 5 bases, and 10 bases lay in between. The CDR3 sequence is 14 residues long. The chain's CDR3 is CASSQDHRGETQYF. The CDR3 nucleotides read TGCGCCAGCAGCCAAGATCACCGGGGGGAGACCCAGTACTTC.

As for this clone: Other DNA sequences in this specimen translate into the identical CDR3. The chain employs TRBV5-1 and TRBJ2-7; TRBD2 matches at 12 bases. Germline CDR1 reads SGHRS; CDR2 reads YFSETQ. With V trimmed by 3 bases and J by 4 bases, 2 bases remained unmatched. This CDR3 is 14 amino acids long. The CDR3 DNA sequence: TGCGCCAGCAGCTCTAGCGGGGGGGCGTACGAGCAGTACTTC. Translated, it gives CASSSSGGAYEQYF. The full variable domain, in which reference TRBV5-1 and TRBJ2-7 provide the parts outside the CDR3, is KAGVTQTPRYLIKTRGQQVTLSCSPISGHRSVSWYQQTPGQGLQFLFEYFSETQRNKGNFPGRFSGRQFSNSRSEMNVSTLELGDSALYLCASSSSGGAYEQYFGPGTRLTVT.

The rearrangement joins TRBV11-2 to TRBJ1-3; D may be TRBD1 (6 bases). Deletions cut 5 bases from V and 2 bases from J, with 13 bases between. Per the germline V gene, CDR1 is SGHAT and CDR2 is FQNNGV. CDR3 length: 15 residues. This CDR3 is CASSQEEGAGNTIYF. In DNA, the CDR3 is TGTGCCAGCAGCCAAGAGGAGGGGGCTGGAAACACCATATATTTT.

The chain is built from TRBV7-9 and TRBJ2-7, with 13 bases identical to TRBD2. The CDR3 is 17 amino acids. The junction had 11 bases not matched to a gene; V was cut back by 5 bases and J by 4 bases. Germline loops: CDR1 SEHNR, CDR2 FQNEAQ (reference sequence). CDR3: CASSSGLAGASRYEQYF. CDR3 nucleotides: TGTGCCAGCAGCAGCGGACTAGCGGGGGCCTCTCGGTACGAGCAGTACTTC.

The chain has TRBV11-3 and TRBJ2-2; TRBD1 matches 8 bases. There are 18 residues in the CDR3. CDR1 and CDR2 from the germline V gene are SGHNT and YENEEA. V was pared by 1 base and J by 0 bases, with 7 bases of the junction left unmatched. This CDR3 reads CASSLGLWDRSNTGELFF. The CDR3 DNA reads TGTGCCAGCAGCTTAGGACTTTGGGACAGGTCGAACACCGGGGAGCTGTTTTTT.